Presented here are 24 T cell receptor beta chains from one specimen sequenced in a study of blood T cell repertoires in COVID-19. Sequencing was performed with immunoSEQ multiplex PCR; in TCRdb, only in-frame clones are kept and a portion is missing. The sample includes 110,000 or so clones, less than 85% of them seen just once. The sequencing input was peripheral blood. These receptors were taken from a middle-aged woman with acute or convalescent COVID-19.

This clone has more than one count but fewer than ten. The chain is built from TRBV18 and TRBJ2-5, with 9 positions matching TRBD1. V was pared by 6 bases and J by 4 bases, with 6 bases of the junction left unmatched. Germline CDR1 is KGHSH and CDR2 is LQKENI. This CDR3 contains 14 residues. The CDR3 reads CASSRTGEGETQYF. The DNA for the CDR3 is TGTGCCAGCTCGCGGACAGGGGAGGGAGAGACCCAGTACTTC.

This chain links TRBV18 with TRBJ1-5; D perhaps matches TRBD1 (6 bases). The CDR3 is 15 amino acids. CDR1 is KGHSH, CDR2 LQKENI, per germline. The V gene lost 6 bases and the J gene lost 4 bases, with 16 bases spanning the gap. CDR3 in amino acids: CASSPQQGKNQPQHF. The CDR3 bases are TGTGCCAGCTCCCCCCAACAGGGTAAGAATCAGCCCCAGCATTTT.

J is TRBJ1-2 and V is TRBV5-4, with 7 bases aligning to TRBD1. Germline values: CDR1 SGHNT, CDR2 YYREEE (reference sequence). The CDR3 length is 17 residues. V gave up 4 bases and J gave up 6 bases; unmatched junction bases: 18. The CDR3 is CASSPGEPTTGYHGYTF. The CDR3 DNA reads as TGTGCCAGCAGCCCCGGGGAGCCCACGACAGGGTATCATGGCTACACCTTC.

This clone was recorded once. Other DNA sequences in the sample encode the same CDR3. The chain carries TRBV11-1 and TRBJ2-5, with a tentative D call TRBD1 (5 bases). Germline V lookup: CDR1 SGHAT, CDR2 FQDESV (reference sequence). The CDR3 is 13 amino acids. V was pared by 5 bases and J by 0 bases, with 7 bases between. CDR3 coding DNA: TGTGCCAGCAGCGACAGTCACCAAGAGACCCAGTACTTC. Translating it yields CASSDSHQETQYF.

The genes are TRBV7-7 and TRBJ2-1; D is possibly TRBD2 (5 bases). This CDR3 region has 13 residues. Trimming stripped 1 base from V and 9 bases from J, with 10 bases between. Germline CDR1 is SSHAT and CDR2 is FNYEAQ (reference sequence). CDR3 sequence (DNA): TGTGCCAGCAGCTTAGGAAGGGAGAGTGAGCAGTTCTTC. The encoded protein is CASSLGRESEQFF.

The chain recombines TRBV5-1 with TRBJ1-2, with D maybe TRBD1 (6 bases). Germline assignment: CDR1 SGHRS and CDR2 YFSETQ. This CDR3 has 15 amino acids. Trimming shortened V by 0 bases and J by 4 bases, and 13 bases separated the two germline ends. CDR3 sequence (DNA): TGCGCCAGCAGCTTGGACACAGGGATCGCCTATGGCTACACCTTC. Translation gives CASSLDTGIAYGYTF.

The CDR3 loop is CASRIPGNNEQFF. Here the CDR3 DNA reads TGTGCCAGCCGAATCCCGGGGAACAATGAGCAGTTCTTC. This chain uses TRBV12-3 or TRBV12-4 with TRBJ2-1; weak D call: TRBD2 (5 bases). The V end lost 8 bases, the J end lost 5 bases, and 13 bases lay between the germline ends. This CDR3 has 13 amino acids.

As regards this clone: Other DNA sequences from this sample encode an identical CDR3 as well. The chain uses TRBV28 and TRBJ1-2; 8 bases are a match to TRBD1. The length of the CDR3 is 14 residues. The V gene's germline CDR1 is MDHEN and CDR2 SYDVKM. The V gene end was trimmed by 4 bases and the J gene end by 2 bases; junction bases not matched to a gene: 3. The CDR3: CASSSGTGNYGYTF. CDR3 coding DNA: TGTGCCAGCAGTTCCGGGACAGGCAACTATGGCTACACCTTC.

V is TRBV6-6 and J is TRBJ1-5, with TRBD1 identical over 7 bases. Trimming removed 7 bases from V and 1 base from J; junction bases left unmatched: 7. The CDR3 extends over 15 amino acids. Germline CDR1 is MNHNY and CDR2 is SVGAGI (reference sequence). CDR3 sequence (DNA): TGTGCCAGCAACCCACAGGGGAGAAGCAATCAGCCCCAGCATTTT. Encoded protein: CASNPQGRSNQPQHF.

V and J are TRBV30 and TRBJ1-5, with D perhaps matching TRBD1 (6 bases). Germline V gene lookup returns CDR1 GTSNPN and CDR2 SVGIG (reference sequence). This CDR3 region has 16 residues. Trimming stripped 0 bases from V and 0 bases from J, with 12 bases between. The CDR3: CAWSVMGASSNQPQHF. CDR3 bases: TGTGCCTGGAGTGTAATGGGGGCAAGTAGCAATCAGCCCCAGCATTTT.

This clone was counted a single time. The rearrangement joins TRBV6-5 to TRBJ2-2; TRBD2 is a possible D gene (6 bases). In germline, CDR1 is MNHEY, CDR2 SVGAGI. The ends were cut back, 8 bases at V and 4 bases at J, with 17 bases in the middle. The CDR3 is made up of 15 amino acids. The CDR3 bases are TGTGCCAGCTCTGACGGGAGTCGAAGCACCGGGGAGCTGTTTTTT. Amino acid sequence: CASSDGSRSTGELFF.

The chain has TRBV18 and TRBJ1-3, with 11 bases identical to TRBD1. The V segment lost 1 base and the J segment 0 bases; nucleotides outside the gene matches: 2. This CDR3 is built from 17 residues. The germline gives CDR1 KGHSH, CDR2 LQKENI. This CDR3 is CASSPLGTGGSGNTIYF. The CDR3 nucleotides are TGTGCCAGCTCACCACTCGGGACAGGGGGCTCTGGAAACACCATATATTTT.

The table lists this clone with a count of one. The rearrangement links TRBV5-6 to TRBJ1-1; the match to TRBD1 covers 10 bases. Per germline, CDR1 SGHDT and CDR2 YYEEEE. Trimming cost V 3 bases and J 9 bases; bases outside gene matches: 5. This CDR3 is built from 13 residues. CDR3 in DNA: TGTGCCAGCAGCTACTGGGGACAGGGGAAAGCTTTCTTT. Protein: CASSYWGQGKAFF.

The chain recombines TRBV6-6 with TRBJ1-3; D is uncertain. Trimming removed 0 bases from V and 0 bases from J, with 9 bases in between. The CDR3 runs to 16 residues. Per germline, CDR1 MNHNY and CDR2 SVGAGI (reference sequence). CDR3 in DNA: TGTGCCAGCAGTTACTCACACGGGAGCTCTGGAAACACCATATATTTT. It encodes CASSYSHGSSGNTIYF.

This chain joins TRBV29-1 and TRBJ1-3; TRBD1 agrees at 7 bases. CDR1 and CDR2 from the germline V gene are SQVTM and ANQGSEA. The CDR3 consists of 14 residues. V trimming: 7 bases; J trimming: 3 bases; junction bases outside the gene matches: 9. CDR3 in amino acids: CSGAKNRGGNTIYF. The CDR3 DNA is TGCAGCGGGGCAAAAAACAGGGGTGGAAACACCATATATTTT.

The chain has TRBV5-1 and TRBJ2-7; TRBD1 aligns across 8 bases. J was trimmed by 6 bases and V by 4 bases; bases with no gene match: 15. CDR1 and CDR2 from the germline V gene are SGHRS and YFSETQ. CDR3 length equals 16 residues. The CDR3 DNA is TGCGCCAGCAGCGCTCCGTCCGGGACAGGCTTTTCCGAGCAGTACTTC. Amino acid sequence: CASSAPSGTGFSEQYF.

The chain links TRBV15 to TRBJ1-1; D uncertain. Per the germline V gene, CDR1 is LNHNV and CDR2 is YYDKDF (reference sequence). V gave up 0 bases and J gave up 11 bases, with 19 bases separating them. The CDR3 sequence is 15 residues long. The CDR3 reads CATSRDLRDQPVAFF. The CDR3 nucleotides are TGTGCCACCAGCAGAGATCTTAGAGATCAACCCGTTGCTTTCTTT.

This clone has more than one count but fewer than ten. The genes are TRBV7-3 and TRBJ2-3, with TRBD2 matching 9 bases. Germline CDR1 SGHTA, CDR2 FQGTGA. V lost 5 bases and J lost 0; bases outside the gene matches: 3. The CDR3 length is 15 residues. The DNA of the CDR3 is TGTGCCAGCAGCCGGACTAGCGTGAGCACAGATACGCAGTATTTT. Amino acids: CASSRTSVSTDTQYF.

The V gene is TRBV7-2, the J gene TRBJ1-2; D possibly corresponds to TRBD1 (5 bases). CDR1 and CDR2 from the germline V gene are SGHTA and FQGNSA. This CDR3 contains 15 residues. Deletions cut 2 bases from V and 4 bases from J, with 14 bases between. The CDR3 sequence is CASSLRDIRVYGYTF. The CDR3 DNA is TGTGCCAGCAGCTTACGAGACATCAGGGTCTATGGCTACACCTTC.

V is TRBV30 and J is TRBJ2-3; 7 nucleotides align to TRBD1. V gave up 2 bases and J gave up 5 bases; unmatched junction bases: 4. This CDR3 is built from 13 residues. From germline, CDR1 is GTSNPN and CDR2 SVGIG (reference sequence). The CDR3 DNA sequence: TGTGCCTGGAGTATGGCAGGGGGAGATACGCAGTATTTT. Its translation: CAWSMAGGDTQYF.

This clone was observed a few times. This chain uses TRBV6-5 with TRBJ1-2, with 8 positions matching TRBD1. CDR1 and CDR2 (germline): MNHEY, SVGAGI. This CDR3 is 12 amino acids long. V lost 4 bases and J lost 6; bases outside the gene matches: 1. The CDR3 bases are TGTGCCAGCAGTTCGACAGGGGATGGCTACACCTTC. This gives the protein CASSSTGDGYTF.

V gene TRBV10-3 combines with J gene TRBJ1-2; a possible D gene is TRBD1 (6 bases). The CDR3 spans 12 residues. V lost 6 bases, J lost 2 bases, and 7 bases lay in between. Germline V gives CDR1 ENHRY, CDR2 SYGVKD. CDR3 coding DNA: TGTGCCATCAGCGGACAGAACTATGGCTACACCTTC. Its translation is CAISGQNYGYTF.

This clone was seen only once. The rearrangement joins TRBV27 to TRBJ1-4; D is uncertain. CDR1 is MNHEY, CDR2 SMNVEV, per germline (reference sequence). The ends were cut back, 5 bases at V and 4 bases at J, with 8 bases in the middle. The CDR3 has 13 residues. CDR3 coding DNA: TGTGCCAGCAGTCCTTCCTATAATGAAAAACTGTTTTTT. Translated, it gives CASSPSYNEKLFF.

The sample holds one count of this clone. The V call is TRBV4-3, the J call TRBJ2-2; the D gene is possibly TRBD1 (6 bases). CDR1 and CDR2 (germline): LGHNA, YSLEER. The CDR3 length is 15 residues. The V end was cut by 0 bases, the J end by 7 bases, with 12 bases between. The CDR3, as DNA: TGCGCCAGCAGCCAAGAAATTGAAGGGGGCGGGGAGCTGTTTTTT. Its translation is CASSQEIEGGGELFF.